This T cell receptor beta chain stems from a study of CD8 T cells in cerebrospinal fluid in Alzheimer's disease. The study's findings and limits: EBV-specific clones were neither the most expanded nor enriched in Alzheimer's patients.

With the 10x single-cell sequencing reads reprocessed, TCRdb shows one record per CDR3 protein and no DNA. This sample's clone table lists 1,500 or so distinct CDR3 sequences. CDR3 length: 13 amino acids. Per germline, CDR1 LNHDA and CDR2 SQIVND (reference sequence). By frequency, this clonotype is medium-sized. Its antigen is currently unknown. The chain has TRBV19 and TRBJ1-5. The sequencing sample was made of cerebrospinal fluid. This clonotype was obtained from a human donor with mild cognitive impairment. This CDR3 is CASSKPGNQPQHF.